This TCR beta chain emerged from a study of T cell changes during pregnancy in multiple sclerosis. Clones were read by immunoSEQ multiplex PCR, and TCRdb kept only the in-frame ones, dropping some. The table records about 20,000 clones, about nine tenths of them present only once. Germline assignment: CDR1 SGHTA and CDR2 FQGNSA. Trimming shortened V by 5 bases and J by 12 bases, and 25 bases separated the two germline ends. CDR3 size: 15 residues. This chain uses TRBV7-2 with TRBJ1-2, with D unclear. This clonotype originated in a female donor in good health, enrolled as a control in a pregnancy study. Material: CD8+ T cells from peripheral blood mononuclear cells, obtained after pregnancy. The CDR3 DNA follows: TGTGCCAGCAGCGGCCTAAGGAAGGCGGATCTCCACGACACCTTC. It yields the protein CASSGLRKADLHDTF.